One sample yielded the 11 T cell receptor beta chains listed below, sequenced in a study of cytomegalovirus exposure and HLA in healthy donors. PCR was performed using 60 Vbeta and 13 Jbeta primers. Sequencing used immunoSEQ multiplex PCR; TCRdb keeps in-frame clones, though not all of them. Seen here are 100,000 to 150,000 clones, approximately 79% observed once, and the top ten hold around 3.7%. Sequences were obtained from PBMCs. These receptors were obtained from a young man in good health and CMV-seronegative.

This chain joins TRBV18 and TRBJ1-4; D is unclear. V was trimmed by 4 bases and J by 0 bases, leaving 12 bases between them. In germline, CDR1 is KGHSH, CDR2 LQKENI. There are 16 residues in the CDR3. The CDR3, as DNA: TGTGCCAGCTCACTCCTATCGGGTGCAACTAATGAAAAACTGTTTTTT. Its protein is CASSLLSGATNEKLFF. Variable domain in full (rest from reference TRBV18 and TRBJ1-4): NAGVMQNPRHLVRRRGQEARLRCSPMKGHSHVYWYRQLPEEGLKFMVYLQKENIIDESGMPKERFSAEFPKEGPSILRIQQVVRGDSAAYFCASSLLSGATNEKLFFGSGTQLSVL.

The chain employs TRBV10-3 and TRBJ1-3; D not certain. Germline CDR1 reads ENHRY; CDR2 reads SYGVKD. V lost 0 bases to trimming and J lost 0 bases, with 6 bases between them. CDR3 size: 15 residues. The CDR3 loop is CAISESKSSGNTIYF. The CDR3 bases are TGTGCCATCAGTGAGTCGAAGAGCTCTGGAAACACCATATATTTT.

This clone was seen a few times. The chain joins TRBV15 to TRBJ2-3; 12 positions agree with TRBD2. The germline gives CDR1 LNHNV, CDR2 YYDKDF (reference sequence). Unmatched junction bases numbered 6, after V lost 5 bases and J lost 0 bases. The CDR3 is 17 residues long. CDR3 in DNA: TGTGCCACCAGCGCTAGCGGGGGGGGAACTAGCACAGATACGCAGTATTTT. Protein sequence: CATSASGGGTSTDTQYF.

The chain is built from TRBV9 and TRBJ2-7; D is unresolved. The V end was cut by 0 bases, the J end by 3 bases, with 7 bases between. CDR3 length equals 13 residues. Germline values: CDR1 SGDLS, CDR2 YYNGEE. The CDR3 nucleotides are TGTGCCAGCAGCGTAGGTCCAATCTACGAGCAGTACTTC. It encodes CASSVGPIYEQYF.

The J gene is TRBJ1-1, the V gene TRBV2, with 7 bases lining up with TRBD1. The CDR3 runs to 14 residues. The junction had 11 bases not matched to a gene; V was cut back by 8 bases and J by 5 bases. Germline CDR1 and CDR2: SNHLY and FYNNEI. CDR3 sequence (DNA): TGTGCCAGCCTCCGAGCCAGGGGGGTAACTGAAGCTTTCTTT. This gives the protein CASLRARGVTEAFF.

The chain combines TRBV19 with TRBJ2-3; 16 bases map to TRBD2. This CDR3 spans 16 amino acids. Germline V gene data show CDR1 as LNHDA and CDR2 as SQIVND (reference sequence). V gave up 7 bases and J gave up 5 bases; unmatched junction bases: 6. DNA for the CDR3: TGTGCCAGTAAGGGGACTAGCGGGGGGGCCCAAGATACGCAGTATTTT. Translated, it gives CASKGTSGGAQDTQYF.

The rearrangement joins TRBV21-1 to TRBJ1-2; TRBD1 reflects the table's D call only, with no check against the DNA. TRBV21-1 is a pseudogene. This CDR3 is built from 13 residues. The chain's CDR3 is CASNEGVDYGYTF. The CDR3, as DNA: TGTGCCAGCAACGAGGGGGTCGACTATGGCTACACCTTC.

The chain carries TRBV19 and TRBJ2-3; TRBD2 is a possible D gene (6 bases). V lost 3 bases and J lost 1, with 11 bases in between. The CDR3 has 15 residues. The germline gives CDR1 LNHDA, CDR2 SQIVND (reference sequence). The CDR3 protein is CASSMRRGGTDTQYF. CDR3 DNA sequence: TGTGCCAGTAGTATGAGGAGGGGAGGCACAGATACGCAGTATTTT.

The rearrangement uses TRBV5-1 and TRBJ1-1, with D possibly TRBD1 on 5 matching bases. Trimming stripped 3 bases from V and 1 base from J, with 16 bases between. CDR3 size: 16 residues. CDR1 and CDR2 (germline): SGHRS, YFSETQ. This chain's CDR3 is CASSSQGAAANTEAFF. In nucleotides, the CDR3 is TGCGCCAGCAGCTCCCAAGGGGCTGCTGCGAACACTGAAGCTTTCTTT.

This chain links TRBV23-1 with TRBJ2-7; maybe TRBD1 (7 bases). TRBV23-1 is placed among ORFs of uncertain function. Between the trimmed V and J ends, which lost 1 base and 6 bases, there was a span of 16 bases. The CDR3 spans 15 residues. The CDR3 here is CASSQFGGGYGEQYF. The DNA of the CDR3 is TGCGCCAGCAGTCAATTTGGAGGGGGCTACGGCGAGCAGTACTTC.

The rearrangement uses TRBV4-1 and TRBJ2-1, with D possibly matching TRBD2 (6 bases). The V end was cut by 1 base, the J end by 8 bases, with 18 bases between. Germline CDR1 reads MGHRA; CDR2 reads YSYEKL. The CDR3 has 16 amino acids. The CDR3 region is CASSQAAGTYSYEQFF. The CDR3, as DNA: TGCGCCAGCAGCCAAGCGGCGGGGACGTACTCCTATGAGCAGTTCTTC.